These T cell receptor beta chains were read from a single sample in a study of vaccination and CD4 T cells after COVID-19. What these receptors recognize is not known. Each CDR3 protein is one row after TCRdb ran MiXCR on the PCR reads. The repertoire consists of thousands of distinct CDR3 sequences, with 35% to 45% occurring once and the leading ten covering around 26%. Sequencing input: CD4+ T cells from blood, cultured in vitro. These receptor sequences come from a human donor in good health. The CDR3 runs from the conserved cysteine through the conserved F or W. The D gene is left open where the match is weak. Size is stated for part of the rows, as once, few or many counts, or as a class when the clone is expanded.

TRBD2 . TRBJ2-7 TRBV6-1 CASSEAVGSGGHREQYF TGTGCCAGCAGTGAAGCGGTGGGGAGCGGGGGGCACAGGGAGCAGTACTTC
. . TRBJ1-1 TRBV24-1 CATGFEGNTEAFF TGTGCCACCGGGTTCGAGGGGAACACTGAAGCTTTCTTT
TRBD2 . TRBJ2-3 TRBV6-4 CASSLVAGVTDTQYF TGTGCCAGCAGTTTAGTAGCGGGGGTAACAGATACGCAGTATTTT
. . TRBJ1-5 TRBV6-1 CASTGDSGSNQPQHF TGTGCCAGCACCGGGGACTCAGGTAGCAATCAGCCCCAGCATTTT
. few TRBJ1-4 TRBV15 CATSRRPGQGDEKLFF TGTGCCACCAGCAGACGTCCCGGTCAGGGAGACGAAAAACTGTTTTTT
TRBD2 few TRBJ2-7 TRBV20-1 CSLSRSSSGGYYEQYF TGCAGTCTCTCCAGGTCGTCTAGCGGGGGATACTACGAGCAGTACTTC
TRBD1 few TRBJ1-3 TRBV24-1 CATSVGQGADTIYF TGTGCCACCAGTGTGGGACAGGGGGCGGACACCATATATTTT
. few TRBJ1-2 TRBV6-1 CASSRDGLSYGYTF TGTGCCAGCAGCAGGGACGGACTTTCCTATGGCTACACCTTC
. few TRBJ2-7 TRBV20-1 CSARKALRWDEQYF TGCAGTGCTAGGAAAGCCCTGCGATGGGACGAGCAGTACTTC
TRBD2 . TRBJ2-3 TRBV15 CATSRGLASDTQYF TGTGCCACCAGCAGAGGACTAGCATCAGATACGCAGTATTTT
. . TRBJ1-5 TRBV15 CATGGESRYGPQHF TGTGCCACCGGGGGAGAGTCGCGGTATGGGCCCCAGCATTTT
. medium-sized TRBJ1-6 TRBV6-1 CASSQTVISPLHF TGTGCCAGCAGTCAAACGGTTATTTCACCCCTCCACTTT
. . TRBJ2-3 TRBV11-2 CASSSLRPSTDTQYF TGTGCCAGCAGCTCCCTACGACCGAGCACAGATACGCAGTATTTT
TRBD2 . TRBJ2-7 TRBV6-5 CASSYSLAGRTYEQYF TGTGCCAGCAGTTACAGCCTAGCGGGGCGGACCTACGAGCAGTACTTC
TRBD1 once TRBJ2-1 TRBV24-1 CATSDPGGTGDNEQFF TGTGCCACCAGTGACCCAGGGGGGACAGGGGACAATGAGCAGTTCTTC
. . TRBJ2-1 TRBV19 CASSMAPREQFF TGTGCCAGTAGTATGGCCCCCCGTGAGCAGTTCTTC
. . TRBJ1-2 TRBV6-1 CASSGGRNYGYTF TGTGCCAGCAGTGGTGGCAGGAACTATGGCTACACCTTC
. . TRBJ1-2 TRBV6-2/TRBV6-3 CASRKGLINYGYTF TGTGCCAGCAGAAAGGGGCTAATTAACTATGGCTACACCTTC
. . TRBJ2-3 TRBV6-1 CASSRMTDDTQYF TGTGCCAGCAGTAGGATGACGGATGATACGCAGTATTTT
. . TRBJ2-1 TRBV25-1 CASTGQTKEEQFF TGTGCCAGCACCGGTCAGACAAAGGAGGAGCAGTTCTTC
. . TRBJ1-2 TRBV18 CASSPQGDYGYTF TGTGCCAGCTCTCCACAGGGTGACTATGGCTACACCTTC